The following is a T cell receptor (beta chain) sequence with its context. The sample originates from a study of blood T cell repertoires in COVID-19. On the study more broadly: From the United States, Italy and Spain came samples of acute and convalescent COVID-19. The cDNA or gDNA used as material had been derived from T cells, B-cell-depleted T cells, or PBMCs.

Methods used by the authors: Reference gene primers were amplified, and this amplification served to estimate nucleated cell counts. Method: immunoSEQ multiplex PCR; TCRdb's copy keeps in-frame clones and lacks some. V and J calls and clone size follow that table, whereas D and trimming were derived from the DNA. This repertoire shows about 170,000 clones, more than 70% found once; its top ten account for approximately 14%. The CDR3 runs to 14 residues. Germline V lookup: CDR1 SGHTS, CDR2 YDEGEE. V lost 1 base to trimming and J lost 5 bases, with 12 bases between them. Sample: peripheral blood. The V call is TRBV5-8, the J call TRBJ2-5; the D gene is possibly TRBD2 (5 bases). This clonotype was sampled from a man aged 18 to 29 with active or convalescent COVID-19. The CDR3 DNA follows: TGTGCCAGCAGCTTGTATCTTTCGGGGGAGACCCAGTACTTC. As protein: CASSLYLSGETQYF.